What follows are 15 T cell receptor beta chains derived from one specimen sequenced in a study of identical twins. MiXCR, run by TCRdb on the 5' RACE reads, gives a single entry per CDR3 protein. The profile shows approximately 220,000 distinct CDR3 sequences, around 6.8% of them singletons. These data also formed part of another study, on yellow fever vaccine responses in identical twins.

What was sequenced was memory (CD45RO+) T cells sorted from blood. These receptors were obtained from a woman between 18 and 29 years old in good health.

This clonotype has at least ten counts. The V and J genes are TRBV6-1 and TRBJ2-2; D may correspond to TRBD1 or TRBD2 (6 bases each). V lost 6 bases to trimming and J lost 3 bases, with 14 bases between them. CDR1 and CDR2 (germline): MNHNS, SASEGT. CDR3 length: 15 residues. The CDR3 here is CASSQGGTHTGELFF. DNA of the CDR3: TGTGCCAGCAGCCAAGGGGGGACGCACACCGGGGAGCTGTTTTTT.

In its sample, this clonotype was seen many times. The chain carries TRBV29-1 and TRBJ2-3; D unclear. Germline CDR1 SQVTM, CDR2 ANQGSEA. The CDR3 length is 15 residues. Trimming took off 0 bases at V and 2 bases at J, with 12 bases between the two ends. CDR3 bases: TGCAGCGTTGAAGACGGTAGGGCCTCCACAGATACGCAGTATTTT. Amino acid sequence: CSVEDGRASTDTQYF.

This rearrangement joins TRBV6-1 to TRBJ2-3, with 11 bases identical to TRBD2. The CDR3 contains 16 residues. Trimming took 5 bases from V and 3 from J; bases not matched to a gene: 7. Germline-derived CDR1 and CDR2 are MNHNS and SASEGT. CDR3 in amino acids: CASSPSSGGLTDTQYF. The CDR3 bases are TGTGCCAGCAGTCCCTCTAGCGGGGGGCTAACAGATACGCAGTATTTT.

This clonotype has ten or more counts. The chain employs TRBV6-2 or TRBV6-3 and TRBJ2-1, with D possibly matching TRBD1 (5 bases). This CDR3 is 13 amino acids long. Trimming shortened V by 2 bases and J by 10 bases, and 12 bases separated the two germline ends. Germline assignment: CDR1 MNHEY and CDR2 SVGEGT. CDR3 coding DNA: TGTGCCAGCAGTTACCAACAGGTGGACGAGCAGTTCTTC. The encoded protein is CASSYQQVDEQFF.

This clonotype was observed many times. The V gene is TRBV28, the J gene TRBJ2-7; D perhaps matches TRBD2 (7 bases). In germline, CDR1 is MDHEN, CDR2 SYDVKM. The length of the CDR3 is 13 residues. The ends were cut back, 1 base at V and 6 bases at J, with 10 bases in the middle. CDR3 bases: TGTGCCAGCAGTTTATACGGGGGGCCCGAGCAGTACTTC. It yields the protein CASSLYGGPEQYF.

The chain links TRBV27 to TRBJ2-1; D is unclear. CDR1 and CDR2 (germline): MNHEY, SMNVEV (reference sequence). The germline V and J ends were trimmed by 4 bases and 0 bases, with 13 bases remaining between them. The CDR3 contains 16 residues. The CDR3 spells CASSSYFGSSYNEQFF. The DNA of the CDR3 is TGTGCCAGCAGTTCCTACTTCGGAAGCTCCTACAATGAGCAGTTCTTC.

The genes are TRBV7-3 and TRBJ2-1; D is ambiguous. V was clipped by 5 bases and J by 9 bases, with 14 bases between them. This CDR3 comprises 13 residues. Germline assignment: CDR1 SGHTA and CDR2 FQGTGA. The CDR3 loop is CASSIIKDGEQFF. CDR3 bases: TGTGCCAGCAGCATTATTAAGGACGGTGAGCAGTTCTTC.

This clonotype turned up a few times. The chain employs TRBV20-1 and TRBJ2-7; 9 positions agree with TRBD2. Germline-derived CDR1 and CDR2 are DFQATT and SNEGSKA (reference sequence). The V gene end was trimmed by 4 bases and the J gene end by 2 bases; junction bases not matched to a gene: 6. The CDR3 extends over 14 amino acids. CDR3 sequence reads: CSAISGGRAYEQYF. The CDR3 DNA is TGCAGTGCTATTAGCGGCGGGAGGGCCTACGAGCAGTACTTC.

At least ten counts were recorded for this clonotype. This CDR3 is CASSLWSGNTEAFF. As DNA, the CDR3 is TGTGCCAGCAGCTTATGGTCCGGGAACACTGAAGCTTTCTTT. The rearrangement links TRBV7-2 to TRBJ1-1; D ambiguous. Trimming took 2 bases from V and 1 from J, leaving 8 bases between them. Germline V gives CDR1 SGHTA, CDR2 FQGNSA. CDR3 length equals 14 residues.

This clonotype was picked up a small number of times. The chain is built from TRBV6-2 or TRBV6-3 and TRBJ2-6; 9 bases fit TRBD1. This CDR3 spans 18 amino acids. CDR1 MNHEY and CDR2 SVGEGT come from the germline V gene. The V and J ends lost 2 bases and 0 bases, in that order; junction bases with no gene match: 5. The CDR3 region has the DNA TGTGCCAGCAGTTACAGGACAGGGGCTAACTCTGGGGCCAACGTCCTGACTTTC. The encoded protein is CASSYRTGANSGANVLTF.

This clonotype is medium-sized (0.01 to 0.1%). V usage is TRBV4-3 and J usage is TRBJ2-3, with D possibly TRBD2 on 6 matching bases. The CDR3 runs to 16 residues. From germline, CDR1 is LGHNA and CDR2 YSLEER. V was trimmed by 1 base and J by 1 base, leaving 12 bases between them. CDR3 DNA sequence: TGCGCCAGCAGCCAAGCGTTGGGGGGAGGCACAGATACGCAGTATTTT. It codes for CASSQALGGGTDTQYF.

This clonotype was detected many times. The rearrangement links TRBV29-1 to TRBJ1-1; D is ambiguous. Germline values: CDR1 SQVTM, CDR2 ANQGSEA. Trimming cost V 4 bases and J 0 bases, with 9 bases left between them. The CDR3 length is 13 residues. DNA of the CDR3: TGCAGCGTTGGGTTACAGTTGAACACTGAAGCTTTCTTT. It codes for CSVGLQLNTEAFF.

This rearrangement joins TRBV19 to TRBJ2-5; tentatively, D is TRBD2 (5 bases). Trimming shortened V by 4 bases and J by 5 bases, and 11 bases separated the two germline ends. CDR1 is LNHDA, CDR2 SQIVND, per germline (reference sequence). This CDR3 is 13 amino acids long. In DNA, the CDR3 is TGTGCCAGTAGTACCGGACGAGGGGAGACCCAGTACTTC. The encoded protein is CASSTGRGETQYF.

Many counts were recorded for this clonotype. This chain's CDR3 is CASAELAVTDTQYF. CDR3 nucleotide sequence: TGTGCCAGCGCCGAACTAGCAGTCACAGATACGCAGTATTTT. The genes are TRBV11-2 and TRBJ2-3, with a tentative D call TRBD2 (6 bases). Germline V gene lookup returns CDR1 SGHAT and CDR2 FQNNGV. The CDR3 has 14 amino acids. The V end lost 8 bases, the J end lost 2 bases, and 14 bases lay between the germline ends.

This clonotype was found many times. The chain employs TRBV5-1 and TRBJ2-1, with D perhaps matching TRBD1 (6 bases). Trimming cost V 2 bases and J 7 bases, with 16 bases left between them. The CDR3 extends over 15 amino acids. Germline lookup yields CDR1 SGHRS and CDR2 YFSETQ. The CDR3 DNA reads TGCGCCAGCAGCTTATCTCAGGGGCAGGGGAATGAGCAGTTCTTC. Encoded protein: CASSLSQGQGNEQFF.